This T cell receptor (beta chain) comes out of a study of blood T cell repertoires in COVID-19. Turning to the study itself: The United States, Italy and Spain provided the acute and convalescent COVID-19 samples.

This clone was observed a single time. Authors' processing steps: Reference gene primers were amplified, and this amplification served to estimate nucleated cell counts. The data were produced by immunoSEQ multiplex PCR, yet TCRdb's version contains in-frame clones alone and is incomplete. V and J calls and clone size are copied from that table; D and trimming were computed from the DNA. The sample yields approximately 350,000 clones, about 90% seen once. The receptor was derived from a woman aged 18-29 years who had recovered from COVID-19. Source material: peripheral blood.

CDR3 residues: CASSVDAGEGYGYTF. The DNA for the CDR3 is TGTGCCAGCAGCGTAGACGCAGGGGAAGGCTATGGCTACACCTTC. The chain combines TRBV9 with TRBJ1-2, with D maybe TRBD1 (6 bases). The CDR3 spans 15 residues. The germline V gene encodes CDR1 SGDLS and CDR2 YYNGEE. V was cut by 0 bases and J by 4 bases, with 13 bases left in between.